This entry is about one TCR beta chain. The antigen is undetermined. The data derive from a study of T cell responses to AZD1222 COVID-19 vaccine. Study outcomes and limitations: Females outnumbered males among donors, who were mostly white British; clonal diversity was possibly underestimated. Epitopes outside B.1.351 and B.1.1.7 mutated regions reportedly drew nearly half of spike TCRs. Just five to seven people given AZD1222 tested seropositive at baseline.

CDR1 is LNHNV, CDR2 YYDKDF, per germline (reference sequence). Trimming shortened V by 8 bases and J by 5 bases, and 6 bases separated the two germline ends. The CDR3 has 11 amino acids. Measured with immunoSEQ multiplex PCR; TCRdb has only the in-frame clones, and not every one. The sample has about 180,000 clones, approximately 95% seen once. The clonotype comes from an adult who received the MenACWY meningococcal vaccine as a control. The rearrangement joins TRBV15 to TRBJ2-2; D ambiguous. Sequencing used peripheral blood, obtained 28 days after the second dose of the MenACWY control vaccine. The CDR3 sequence: CATSRTGELFF. In DNA, the CDR3 is TGTGCCACCTCTCGAACCGGGGAGCTGTTTTTT.